Each of the 21 T cell receptor beta chains below was sequenced from the same sample in a study of shared clonotypes between healthy human individuals (dated by TCRdb to 2018 to 2020). The library was obtained by the immunoSEQ multiplex PCR assay. TCRdb holds this immuneACCESS table with in-frame rearrangements only. Some clones are missing; in checked studies, unresolved V genes explain under half, and the rest has no known cause. The sample table holds around 500,000 clones, of which 79% were seen once. Of the sample, 9.5% to 15% is held by the ten largest clones. The sequencing sample was made of PBMCs. These receptor sequences come from a woman between 40 and 50 years old in good health. Some clones in this sample may be carry-over from other donors' samples.

Points on this clone: Other nucleotide sequences in the sample specify the same CDR3. The chain employs TRBV19 and TRBJ1-1; a possible D gene is TRBD1 (5 bases). Germline CDR1 is LNHDA and CDR2 is SQIVND (reference sequence). The V end lost 2 bases, the J end lost 3 bases, and 7 bases lay between the germline ends. The CDR3 contains 13 residues. The DNA for the CDR3 is TGTGCCAGTAGTATATGGGGGGACACTGAAGCTTTCTTT. It codes for CASSIWGDTEAFF.

The gene calls are TRBV7-2 and TRBJ2-2; possible D gene TRBD2, 6 bases. The CDR3 sequence is 16 residues long. Trimming left V 0 bases short and J 4 bases short, with 12 bases between. Germline V CDR1 and CDR2: SGHTA, FQGNSA. CDR3 in amino acids: CASSLAGGTSTGELFF. The CDR3 nucleotides are TGTGCCAGCAGCTTAGCTGGGGGGACTTCCACCGGGGAGCTGTTTTTT.

The rearrangement joins TRBV7-9 to TRBJ1-6; no clear D. This CDR3 is 12 amino acids long. Germline CDR1 and CDR2: SEHNR and FQNEAQ (reference sequence). Trimming took off 2 bases at V and 5 bases at J, with 1 base between the two ends. The CDR3 DNA reads as TGTGCCAGCAGCTTAAATAATTCACCCCTCCACTTT. Protein: CASSLNNSPLHF. Together with reference TRBV7-9 and TRBJ1-6, the CDR3 gives the full variable domain: DTGVSQNPRHKITKRGQNVTFRCDPISEHNRLYWYRQTLGQGPEFLTYFQNEAQLEKSRLLSDRFSAERPKGSFSTLEIQRTEQGDSAMYLCASSLNNSPLHFGNGTRLTVT.

The rearrangement uses TRBV2 and TRBJ1-4; D is unclear. The CDR3 totals 12 residues. Per the germline V gene, CDR1 is SNHLY and CDR2 is FYNNEI. V gave up 4 bases and J gave up 5 bases, with 5 bases separating them. CDR3 in DNA: TGTGCCAGCAGTGTCCAAAATGAAAAACTGTTTTTT. This encodes CASSVQNEKLFF.

The chain joins TRBV7-3 to TRBJ2-6; D is unresolved. With 2 bases removed from V and 3 bases from J, the gap between germline ends came to 5 bases. The CDR3 runs to 14 residues. CDR1 SGHTA and CDR2 FQGTGA come from the germline V gene. CDR3 amino acids: CASSLGFGANVLTF. The CDR3 bases are TGTGCCAGCAGCTTAGGTTTTGGGGCCAACGTCCTGACTTTC.

J is TRBJ2-7 and V is TRBV11-2; TRBD1 aligns across 8 bases. J lost 2 bases, V lost 3 bases, and 3 bases had no gene match. The CDR3 extends over 14 amino acids. CDR1 SGHAT and CDR2 FQNNGV come from the germline V gene. CDR3 DNA sequence: TGTGCCAGCAGCTTGGGACAGGCGACCTACGAGCAGTACTTC. Protein sequence: CASSLGQATYEQYF.

This chain joins TRBV2 and TRBJ1-3; the D is unclear. Germline CDR1 and CDR2: SNHLY and FYNNEI. V dropped 4 bases and J dropped 4 bases, with 11 bases sitting between them. This CDR3 is 14 amino acids long. The CDR3 DNA is TGTGCCAGCAGTGCGCGGAGCACGGGAAACACCATATATTTT. Encoded protein: CASSARSTGNTIYF. Combining the CDR3 with reference TRBV2 and TRBJ1-3 gives the whole variable domain EPEVTQTPSHQVTQMGQEVILRCVPISNHLYFYWYRQILGQKVEFLVSFYNNEISEKSEIFDDQFSVERPDGSNFTLKIRSTKLEDSAMYFCASSARSTGNTIYFGEGSWLTVV.

Written as DNA, the CDR3 is TGTGCCAGCAGCTTAGCAGGGCACACCATATATTTT. It encodes CASSLAGHTIYF. The V call is TRBV7-9, the J call TRBJ1-3; D unclear. The germline V and J ends were trimmed by 0 bases and 8 bases, with 5 bases remaining between them. The CDR3 runs to 12 residues. The germline gives CDR1 SEHNR, CDR2 FQNEAQ (reference sequence). Using reference TRBV7-9 and TRBJ1-3 for the parts outside the CDR3, the full variable domain is DTGVSQNPRHKITKRGQNVTFRCDPISEHNRLYWYRQTLGQGPEFLTYFQNEAQLEKSRLLSDRFSAERPKGSFSTLEIQRTEQGDSAMYLCASSLAGHTIYFGEGSWLTVV.

The chain employs TRBV2 and TRBJ2-5; D gene unclear. Germline-derived CDR1 and CDR2 are SNHLY and FYNNEI. The CDR3 is made up of 14 amino acids. V was trimmed by 3 bases and J by 4 bases, leaving 12 bases between them. CDR3 region: CASSDFRTGETQYF. The DNA of the CDR3 is TGTGCCAGCAGTGATTTTAGGACGGGAGAGACCCAGTACTTC.

This clone was seen only a few times. The chain has TRBV29-1 and TRBJ1-1, with 7 bases lining up with TRBD1. The CDR3 is made up of 14 amino acids. With 6 bases clipped from V and 0 bases from J, the junction kept 7 bases outside the gene matches. Germline V lookup: CDR1 SQVTM, CDR2 ANQGSEA. In DNA, the CDR3 is TGCAGCGTAGACGGCACAGGGGTGAACACTGAAGCTTTCTTT. It translates to CSVDGTGVNTEAFF.

The V call is TRBV19, the J call TRBJ2-1, with no clear D. Germline values: CDR1 LNHDA, CDR2 SQIVND (reference sequence). The length of the CDR3 is 13 residues. Trimming shortened V by 3 bases and J by 12 bases, and 15 bases separated the two germline ends. CDR3 nucleotide sequence: TGTGCCAGTAGTATGGGAACCCCGGTGGTGCAGTTCTTC. Translating gives CASSMGTPVVQFF.

J is TRBJ2-5 and V is TRBV30; the D call may be TRBD1 or TRBD2 (7 bases each). CDR3 size: 13 residues. V lost 4 bases and J 5 bases, leaving 14 bases between the germline ends. Germline values: CDR1 GTSNPN, CDR2 SVGIG (reference sequence). The CDR3 DNA reads TGTGCCTGGAACCAGGGGGGGGCGGAGACCCAGTACTTC. Its translation: CAWNQGGAETQYF.

The chain couples TRBV29-1 to TRBJ2-1; 9 nucleotides align to TRBD2. The CDR3 covers 14 residues. The V and J ends lost 4 bases and 5 bases, in that order; junction bases with no gene match: 6. Germline lookup yields CDR1 SQVTM and CDR2 ANQGSEA. This CDR3 is CSVATSGTNNEQFF. The DNA for the CDR3 is TGCAGCGTTGCGACTAGCGGAACGAACAATGAGCAGTTCTTC.

Points on this clone: A far larger clone is one base from this, pointing to a likely read error. The same CDR3 arises from other DNA sequences in this sample as well. The genes are TRBV27 and TRBJ2-7; TRBD1 matches at 7 bases. V gave up 5 bases and J gave up 4 bases; unmatched junction bases: 11. CDR3 length: 15 residues. CDR1 and CDR2 (germline): MNHEY, SMNVEV (reference sequence). The CDR3 region is CASSPGTAFSYEQYF. Here the CDR3 DNA reads TGTGCCAGCAGTCCCGGGACAGCCTTCTCTTACGAGCAGTACTTC.

This clone was seen many times. V is TRBV2 and J is TRBJ2-3, with D perhaps given as TRBD1 or TRBD2 (5 bases each). This CDR3 contains 15 residues. Germline-derived CDR1 and CDR2 are SNHLY and FYNNEI. V lost 6 bases to trimming and J lost 6 bases, with 19 bases between them. CDR3 loop: CASSEGQGRFDTQYF. In nucleotides, the CDR3 is TGTGCCAGCAGCGAGGGGCAGGGTCGGTTTGATACGCAGTATTTT. Together with reference TRBV2 and TRBJ2-3, the CDR3 gives the full variable domain: EPEVTQTPSHQVTQMGQEVILRCVPISNHLYFYWYRQILGQKVEFLVSFYNNEISEKSEIFDDQFSVERPDGSNFTLKIRSTKLEDSAMYFCASSEGQGRFDTQYFGPGTRLTVL.

The chain links TRBV30 to TRBJ2-7, with no clear D. CDR1 is GTSNPN and CDR2 is SVGIG in the germline V gene (reference sequence). Trimming stripped 2 bases from V and 3 bases from J, with 14 bases between. The CDR3 totals 14 residues. The CDR3 is CAWSTVQWGYEQYF. In DNA form, the CDR3 reads TGTGCCTGGAGTACGGTCCAGTGGGGCTACGAGCAGTACTTC.

V and J are TRBV5-4 and TRBJ2-5, with TRBD1 matching 8 bases. Germline loops: CDR1 SGHNT, CDR2 YYREEE (reference sequence). The junction had 4 bases not matched to a gene; V was cut back by 5 bases and J by 1 base. This CDR3 spans 14 amino acids. The CDR3 sequence is CASSRDRSQETQYF. The CDR3 bases are TGTGCCAGCAGTCGGGACAGGTCCCAAGAGACCCAGTACTTC.

The chain joins TRBV5-5 to TRBJ1-1; D is uncertain. With 4 bases removed from V and 2 bases from J, the gap between germline ends came to 18 bases. Germline values: CDR1 SGHKS, CDR2 YYEKEE (reference sequence). This CDR3 comprises 16 residues. CDR3 bases: TGTGCCAGCAGCCACCCCCGGACGGGAGTCAACACTGAAGCTTTCTTT. Translating gives CASSHPRTGVNTEAFF.

V usage is TRBV15 and J usage is TRBJ1-5; the D is unclear. CDR1 and CDR2 from the germline V gene are LNHNV and YYDKDF (reference sequence). The CDR3 consists of 15 residues. Trimming cost V 0 bases and J 4 bases, with 10 bases left between them. CDR3 sequence (DNA): TGTGCCACCAGCAGAGATCTTGCGGAGAATCAGCCCCAGCATTTT. Translation gives CATSRDLAENQPQHF.

Of note for this clone: Other nucleotide sequences from this sample produce the same CDR3. The chain recombines TRBV7-8 with TRBJ2-2, with unresolved D. This CDR3 has 15 residues. The V and J ends lost 5 bases and 2 bases respectively, with 12 bases between them. Germline CDR1 reads SGHVS; CDR2 reads FQNEAQ. CDR3 DNA sequence: TGTGCCAGCAGCCCCCTGACGGTAAACACCGGGGAGCTGTTTTTT. This sequence encodes CASSPLTVNTGELFF. The full variable domain, with the rest looked up from reference TRBV7-8 and TRBJ2-2, is GAGVSQSPRYKVAKRGQDVALRCDPISGHVSLFWYQQALGQGPEFLTYFQNEAQLDKSGLPSDRFFAERPEGSVSTLKIQRTQQEDSAVYLCASSPLTVNTGELFFGEGSRLTVL.

In its sample, this clone was seen a few times. The chain employs TRBV10-3 and TRBJ1-2; D is unclear. The germline CDR1 and CDR2 sequences are ENHRY and SYGVKD. The germline V and J ends were trimmed by 5 bases and 4 bases, with 8 bases remaining between them. The CDR3 loop spans 12 amino acids. This chain's CDR3 is CAISKDVYGYTF. For the CDR3, the DNA is TGTGCCATCAGTAAGGATGTCTATGGCTACACCTTC.